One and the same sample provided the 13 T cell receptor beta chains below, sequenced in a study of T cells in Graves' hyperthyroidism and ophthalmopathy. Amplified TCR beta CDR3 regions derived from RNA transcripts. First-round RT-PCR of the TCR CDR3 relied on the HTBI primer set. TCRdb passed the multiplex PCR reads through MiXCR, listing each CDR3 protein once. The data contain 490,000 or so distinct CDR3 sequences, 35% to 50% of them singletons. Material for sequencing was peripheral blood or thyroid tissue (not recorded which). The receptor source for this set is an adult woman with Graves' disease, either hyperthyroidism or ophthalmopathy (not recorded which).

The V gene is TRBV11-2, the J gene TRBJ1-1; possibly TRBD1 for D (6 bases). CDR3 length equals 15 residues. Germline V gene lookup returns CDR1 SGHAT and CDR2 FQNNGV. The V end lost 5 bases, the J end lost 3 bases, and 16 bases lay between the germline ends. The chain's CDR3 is CASSPGLQGYTEAFF. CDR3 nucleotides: TGTGCCAGCAGCCCAGGGCTTCAGGGGTACACTGAAGCTTTCTTT.

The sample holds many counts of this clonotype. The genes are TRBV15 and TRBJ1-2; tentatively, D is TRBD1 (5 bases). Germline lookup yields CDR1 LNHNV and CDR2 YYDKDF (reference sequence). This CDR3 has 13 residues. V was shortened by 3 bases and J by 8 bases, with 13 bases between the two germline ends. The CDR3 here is CATSSRAGYGYTF. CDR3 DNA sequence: TGTGCCACCAGCAGTCGTGCAGGGTACGGCTACACCTTC. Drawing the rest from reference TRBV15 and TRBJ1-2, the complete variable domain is DAMVIQNPRYQVTQFGKPVTLSCSQTLNHNVMYWYQQKSSQAPKLLFHYYDKDFNNEADTPDNFQSRRPNTSFCFLDIRSPGLGDTAMYLCATSSRAGYGYTFGSGTRLTVV.

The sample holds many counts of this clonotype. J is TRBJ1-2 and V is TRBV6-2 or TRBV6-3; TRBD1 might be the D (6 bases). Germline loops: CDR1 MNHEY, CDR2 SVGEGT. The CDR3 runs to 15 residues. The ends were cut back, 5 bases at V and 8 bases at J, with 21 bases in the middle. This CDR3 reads CASSKDSSLLNGYTF. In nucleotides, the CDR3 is TGTGCCAGCAGTAAGGACAGCAGCCTATTGAACGGCTACACCTTC.

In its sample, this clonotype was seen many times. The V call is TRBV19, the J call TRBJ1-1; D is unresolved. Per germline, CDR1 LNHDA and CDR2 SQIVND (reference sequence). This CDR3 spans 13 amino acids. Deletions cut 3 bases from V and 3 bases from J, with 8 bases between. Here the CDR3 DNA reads TGTGCCAGTAGTATGGGGAGGGACACTGAAGCTTTCTTT. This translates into CASSMGRDTEAFF.

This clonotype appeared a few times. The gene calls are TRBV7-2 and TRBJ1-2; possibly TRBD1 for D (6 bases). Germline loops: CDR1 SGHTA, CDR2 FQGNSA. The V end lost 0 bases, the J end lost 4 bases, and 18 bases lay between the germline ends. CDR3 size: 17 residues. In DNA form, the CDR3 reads TGTGCCAGCAGCTTAGCGGGTTCACAGGGAACCCCCTATGGCTACACCTTC. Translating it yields CASSLAGSQGTPYGYTF.

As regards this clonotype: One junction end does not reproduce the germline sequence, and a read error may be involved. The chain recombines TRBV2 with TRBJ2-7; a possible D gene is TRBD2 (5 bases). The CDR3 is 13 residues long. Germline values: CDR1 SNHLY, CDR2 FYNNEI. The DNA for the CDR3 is TGTGCCAGCAGTCGGGGTCCCTCCTGCGAGCAGTACTTC. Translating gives CASSRGPSCEQYF.

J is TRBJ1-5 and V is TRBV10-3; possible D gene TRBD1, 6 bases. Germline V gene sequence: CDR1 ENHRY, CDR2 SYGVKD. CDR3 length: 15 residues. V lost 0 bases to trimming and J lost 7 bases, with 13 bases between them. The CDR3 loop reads CAISESRGELQPQHF. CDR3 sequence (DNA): TGTGCCATCAGTGAGTCGAGGGGGGAGTTACAGCCCCAGCATTTT.

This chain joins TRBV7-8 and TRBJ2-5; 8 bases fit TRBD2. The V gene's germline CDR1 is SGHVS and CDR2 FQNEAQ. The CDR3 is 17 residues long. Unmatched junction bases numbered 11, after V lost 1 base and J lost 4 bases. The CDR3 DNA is TGTGCCAGCAGCTTAGAAGGACTAGCATGGGGCGGAGAGACCCAGTACTTC. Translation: CASSLEGLAWGGETQYF.

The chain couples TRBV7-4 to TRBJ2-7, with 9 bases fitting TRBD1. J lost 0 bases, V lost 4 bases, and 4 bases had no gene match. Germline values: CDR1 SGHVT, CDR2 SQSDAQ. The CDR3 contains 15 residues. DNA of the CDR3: TGTGCCAGCAGCTGGACAGGGGCAAGCTCCTACGAGCAGTACTTC. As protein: CASSWTGASSYEQYF. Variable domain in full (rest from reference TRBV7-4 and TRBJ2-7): GAGVSQSPRYKVAKRGRDVALRCDSISGHVTLYWYRQTLGQGSEVLTYSQSDAQRDKSGRPSGRFSAERPERSVSTLKIQRTEQGDSAVYLCASSWTGASSYEQYFGPGTRLTVT.

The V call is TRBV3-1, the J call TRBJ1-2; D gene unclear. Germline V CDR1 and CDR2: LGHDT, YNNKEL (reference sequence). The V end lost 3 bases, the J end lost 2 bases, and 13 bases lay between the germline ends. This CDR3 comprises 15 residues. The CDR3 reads CASSQRRRVNYGYTF. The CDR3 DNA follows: TGTGCCAGCAGCCAGAGAAGACGGGTGAACTATGGCTACACCTTC.

In nucleotides, the CDR3 is TGCAGCGTTCAACCGGAACAAGTCGGGGGCTACACCTTC. Its translation: CSVQPEQVGGYTF. V and J are TRBV29-1 and TRBJ1-2; D is ambiguous. The CDR3 extends over 13 amino acids. V lost 5 bases and J lost 8, with 18 bases in between. The V gene's germline CDR1 is SQVTM and CDR2 ANQGSEA. Supplemented by reference TRBV29-1 and TRBJ1-2, the full variable domain reads SAVISQKPSRDICQRGTSLTIQCQVDSQVTMMFWYRQQPGQSLTLIATANQGSEATYESGFVIDKFPISRPNLTFSTLTVSNMSPEDSSIYLCSVQPEQVGGYTFGSGTRLTVV.

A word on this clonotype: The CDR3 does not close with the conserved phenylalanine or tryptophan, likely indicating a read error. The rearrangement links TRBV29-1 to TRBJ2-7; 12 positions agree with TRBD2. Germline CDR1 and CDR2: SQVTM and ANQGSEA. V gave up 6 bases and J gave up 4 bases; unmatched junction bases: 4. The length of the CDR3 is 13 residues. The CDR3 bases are TGCAGCGTCAGACTAGCGGGAGTGTACGAGCAGTACTCC. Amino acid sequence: CSVRLAGVYEQYS.

The CDR3 bases are TGTGCCAGCACCGTGTGGGGAAACACCATATATTTT. Translated: CASTVWGNTIYF. This chain joins TRBV7-9 and TRBJ1-3, with D unresolved. CDR3 length equals 12 residues. Trimming removed 7 bases at V and 4 bases at J, with 8 bases between. The V gene's germline CDR1 is SEHNR and CDR2 FQNEAQ (reference sequence). The full variable domain, with the rest looked up from reference TRBV7-9 and TRBJ1-3, is DTGVSQNPRHKITKRGQNVTFRCDPISEHNRLYWYRQTLGQGPEFLTYFQNEAQLEKSRLLSDRFSAERPKGSFSTLEIQRTEQGDSAMYLCASTVWGNTIYFGEGSWLTVV.